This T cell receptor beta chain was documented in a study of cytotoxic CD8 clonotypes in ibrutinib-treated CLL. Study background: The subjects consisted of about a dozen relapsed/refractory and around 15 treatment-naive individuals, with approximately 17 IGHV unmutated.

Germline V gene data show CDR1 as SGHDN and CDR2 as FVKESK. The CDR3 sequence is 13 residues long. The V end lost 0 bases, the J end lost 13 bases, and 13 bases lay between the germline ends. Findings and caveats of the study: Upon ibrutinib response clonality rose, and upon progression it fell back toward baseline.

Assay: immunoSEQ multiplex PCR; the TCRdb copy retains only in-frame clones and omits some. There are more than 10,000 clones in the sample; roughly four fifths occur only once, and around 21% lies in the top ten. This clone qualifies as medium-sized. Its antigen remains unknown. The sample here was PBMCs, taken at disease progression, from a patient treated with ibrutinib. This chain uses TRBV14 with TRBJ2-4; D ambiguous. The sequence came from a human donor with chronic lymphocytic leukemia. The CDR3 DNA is TGTGCCAGCAGCCAAGAATCCGCTTTTAGACAGTACTTC. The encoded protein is CASSQESAFRQYF.